A single sample gave rise to the 10 T cell receptor beta chains below, sequenced in a study of shared clonotypes between healthy human individuals. Profiled with immunoSEQ multiplex PCR; TCRdb holds only in-frame clones, not every one. The repertoire holds about 2.4 million clones, with approximately 93% as singletons. The specimen was naive CD4+ T cells from PBMCs. Subset defined: CD45RA+ positively selected. The receptors shown here come from a young man in good health. Some clones in this sample may be carry-over from other donors' samples.

The CDR3 here is CASSAGRLQETQYF. The CDR3 coding sequence is TGTGCCAGCAGCGCTGGACGGCTCCAAGAGACCCAGTACTTC. The chain has TRBV11-3 and TRBJ2-5; D not certain. Germline values: CDR1 SGHNT, CDR2 YENEEA. This CDR3 contains 14 residues. Trimming stripped 5 bases from V and 1 base from J, with 11 bases between. The full variable domain, its missing parts supplied by reference TRBV11-3 and TRBJ2-5, is EAGVVQSPRYKIIEKKQPVAFWCNPISGHNTLYWYLQNLGQGPELLIRYENEEAVDDSQLPKDRFSAERLKGVDSTLKIQPAELGDSAVYLCASSAGRLQETQYFGPGTRLLVL.

The chain joins TRBV5-6 to TRBJ2-3; weak D call: TRBD1 (6 bases). Germline CDR1 SGHDT, CDR2 YYEEEE. This CDR3 region has 14 residues. Between the trimmed V and J ends, which lost 4 bases and 2 bases, there was a span of 11 bases. The CDR3: CASSRGQNTDTQYF. The CDR3, as DNA: TGTGCCAGCAGCCGGGGACAAAACACAGATACGCAGTATTTT.

This clone was recorded once. V usage is TRBV2 and J usage is TRBJ1-2, with 10 bases aligning to TRBD1. The CDR3 is made up of 14 amino acids. V was pared by 7 bases and J by 4 bases, with 6 bases of the junction left unmatched. Germline V CDR1 and CDR2: SNHLY, FYNNEI. This CDR3 reads CASIRTGGGYGYTF. The DNA for the CDR3 is TGTGCCAGCATTCGGACAGGGGGGGGCTATGGCTACACCTTC.

This rearrangement joins TRBV28 to TRBJ2-1, with 14 bases identical to TRBD2. Germline values: CDR1 MDHEN, CDR2 SYDVKM. With V trimmed by 6 bases and J by 7 bases, 5 bases remained unmatched. This CDR3 has 15 amino acids. Here the CDR3 DNA reads TGTGCCAGCAGCCGGACTAGCGGGAGGTTGAATGAGCAGTTCTTC. Protein: CASSRTSGRLNEQFF.

This chain uses TRBV4-3 with TRBJ1-2; D remains ambiguous. The CDR3 extends over 13 amino acids. V was cut by 0 bases and J by 4 bases, with 6 bases left in between. Germline V CDR1 and CDR2: LGHNA, YSLEER. The chain's CDR3 is CASSQDPSYGYTF. The CDR3 nucleotides read TGCGCCAGCAGCCAAGATCCCAGCTATGGCTACACCTTC.

About this clone: Other DNA sequences of this sample code for an identical CDR3. The V and J genes are TRBV11-2 and TRBJ1-2, with TRBD1 identical over 7 bases. This CDR3 is 12 amino acids long. V shed 3 bases and J 8 bases; nucleotides not matched to a gene: 3. Per the germline V gene, CDR1 is SGHAT and CDR2 is FQNNGV. CDR3 residues: CASSFNRGGYTF. The CDR3 nucleotides read TGTGCCAGCAGCTTTAACAGGGGCGGCTACACCTTC.

J is TRBJ2-1 and V is TRBV5-1; 8 bases line up with TRBD2. After removal of 4 bases from V and 8 bases from J, the junction contained 11 bases not matched to a gene. The CDR3 loop spans 15 amino acids. Germline-derived CDR1 and CDR2 are SGHRS and YFSETQ. CDR3 region: CASSPGGGARDEQFF. DNA of the CDR3: TGCGCCAGCAGCCCGGGGGGGGGCGCGAGGGATGAGCAGTTCTTC.

The J gene is TRBJ2-1, the V gene TRBV27; a possible D gene is TRBD1 (5 bases). This CDR3 is 10 amino acids long. Germline assignment: CDR1 MNHEY and CDR2 SMNVEV (reference sequence). The V and J ends lost 6 bases and 8 bases respectively, with 5 bases between them. The CDR3 DNA follows: TGTGCCAGCAGAGGGGATGAGCAGTTCTTC. It encodes CASRGDEQFF.

This chain uses TRBV7-8 with TRBJ1-2, with 11 positions matching TRBD1. The CDR3 runs 14 residues. In germline, CDR1 is SGHVS, CDR2 FQNEAQ. The junction had 1 base not matched to a gene; V was cut back by 2 bases and J by 5 bases. CDR3: CASSLRDRGYGYTF. The CDR3 DNA follows: TGTGCCAGCAGCTTAAGGGACAGGGGGTATGGCTACACCTTC.

V is TRBV10-3 and J is TRBJ1-1; D not resolved. This CDR3 region has 13 residues. Germline V gene sequence: CDR1 ENHRY, CDR2 SYGVKD. Between the trimmed V and J ends, which lost 0 bases and 5 bases, there was a span of 7 bases. CDR3 in amino acids: CAISESKITEAFF. CDR3 DNA: TGTGCCATCAGTGAGTCGAAGATTACTGAAGCTTTCTTT.